This T cell receptor beta chain appears in the sequencing data of a study of cytomegalovirus exposure and HLA in healthy donors. Primers included in the PCR were 60 Vbeta and 13 Jbeta primers. Libraries were prepared by immunoSEQ multiplex PCR; TCRdb keeps only in-frame clonotypes and omits some of them. The table includes some 140,000 clones, roughly 80% detected once. This clone has just a few counts. Germline CDR1 is LNHDA and CDR2 is SQIVND (reference sequence). V was clipped by 5 bases and J by 4 bases, with 14 bases between them. The CDR3 consists of 14 residues. This receptor was obtained from a man aged 50 to 60 in good health and CMV-seronegative. V usage is TRBV19 and J usage is TRBJ1-1, with D possibly being TRBD1 (6 bases). Specimen: PBMCs. The CDR3 is CASSPNRDGTEAFF. CDR3 nucleotides: TGTGCCAGTAGTCCAAACAGGGATGGCACTGAAGCTTTCTTT.